What follows are 28 T cell receptor beta chains derived from one specimen sequenced in a study of blood T cell repertoires in COVID-19 (dated by TCRdb to the early 2020s). Library preparation used the immunoSEQ multiplex PCR assay. TCRdb retrieved this table from immuneACCESS and kept in-frame rearrangements only. Not all clones are present; in checked studies, unresolved V genes account for under half, and no reason is known for the remainder. The sample yields under 150,000 clones; roughly 85% were counted once. The top ten clones comprise less than 15% of the sample. Sequenced: peripheral blood. Receptors originate from a human donor in a cohort sampled during active COVID-19.

The gene calls are TRBV12-5 and TRBJ1-1; weak D call: TRBD1 (6 bases). CDR3 length equals 14 residues. Germline V gene data show CDR1 as LGHNT and CDR2 as FRNRAP. The V gene lost 7 bases and the J gene lost 1 base, with 13 bases spanning the gap. CDR3 amino acids: CASAGTSPNTEAFF. The CDR3 DNA reads as TGTGCTAGTGCCGGGACAAGCCCGAACACTGAAGCTTTCTTT. The full variable domain, rest sourced from reference TRBV12-5 and TRBJ1-1, is DARVTQTPRHKVTEMGQEVTMRCQPILGHNTVFWYRQTMMQGLELLAYFRNRAPLDDSGMPKDRFSAEMPDATLATLKIQPSEPRDSAVYFCASAGTSPNTEAFFGQGTRLTVV.

The chain employs TRBV11-3 and TRBJ1-1; D gene unclear. This CDR3 has 13 amino acids. The germline V gene has CDR1 SGHNT and CDR2 YENEEA. V lost 4 bases and J 5 bases, leaving 11 bases between the germline ends. For the CDR3, the DNA is TGTGCCAGCAGCTCAACGAGGTTGACTGAAGCTTTCTTT. The encoded protein is CASSSTRLTEAFF.

The rearrangement links TRBV3-1 (or the pseudogene TRBV3-2) to TRBJ2-1; TRBD2 agrees at 8 bases. The CDR3 consists of 17 residues. The ends lost 2 bases at V and 8 bases at J; junction bases unmatched: 14. Germline lookup yields CDR1 LGHDT and CDR2 YNNKEL (reference sequence). The chain's CDR3 is CASSQWGLVTNVYEQFF. In nucleotides, the CDR3 is TGTGCCAGCAGCCAATGGGGACTAGTAACAAATGTATATGAGCAGTTCTTC.

The chain carries TRBV18 and TRBJ1-2, with 7 nucleotides matching TRBD1. Trimming at V came to 6 bases and at J to 7 bases, leaving 2 bases not matched to a gene. CDR3 length equals 11 residues. Germline loops: CDR1 KGHSH, CDR2 LQKENI. The CDR3 coding sequence is TGTGCCAGCTCGTACAGGGGTGGCTACACCTTC. Amino acids: CASSYRGGYTF.

V usage is TRBV12-3 or TRBV12-4 and J usage is TRBJ2-1; 7 bases fit TRBD2. The V and J ends lost 5 bases and 5 bases, in that order; junction bases with no gene match: 3. The CDR3 extends over 13 amino acids. DNA for the CDR3: TGTGCCAGCAGTGGACTAGGTAACAATGAGCAGTTCTTC. Translating gives CASSGLGNNEQFF.

The genes are TRBV28 and TRBJ1-5, with TRBD1 identical over 7 bases. Trimming removed 10 bases from V and 3 bases from J; junction bases left unmatched: 9. CDR3 length equals 14 residues. The germline V gene encodes CDR1 MDHEN and CDR2 SYDVKM. The CDR3, as DNA: TGTGCCATTTCGACAGGGAGTATCAATCAGCCCCAGCATTTT. Encoded protein: CAISTGSINQPQHF.

In the case of this clone: Other DNA sequences in the sample encode the same CDR3. The chain is built from TRBV3-1 (or the pseudogene TRBV3-2) and TRBJ2-3; 8 bases line up with TRBD2. CDR1 LGHDT and CDR2 YNNKEL come from the germline V gene (reference sequence). CDR3 length: 15 residues. V was clipped by 6 bases and J by 5 bases; unmatched bases: 10. The CDR3 protein is CASSLSAGGLDTQYF. CDR3 nucleotides: TGTGCCAGCAGTCTGTCGGCGGGGGGTTTAGATACGCAGTATTTT.

The chain carries TRBV10-2 and TRBJ2-4; TRBD2 agrees at 7 bases. The CDR3 totals 14 residues. CDR1 WSHSY and CDR2 SAAADI come from the germline V gene. V shed 5 bases and J 6 bases; nucleotides not matched to a gene: 7. As DNA, the CDR3 is TGCGCCAGCAGTTTCAGCGGGGATAGAAACATTCAGTACTTC. Protein sequence: CASSFSGDRNIQYF.

This clone has just a few counts. The rearrangement uses TRBV25-1 and TRBJ1-1; 7 positions match TRBD1. Germline V gene sequence: CDR1 MGHDK, CDR2 SYGVNS. The CDR3 loop spans 15 amino acids. After removal of 4 bases from V and 0 bases from J, the junction contained 5 bases not matched to a gene. DNA of the CDR3: TGTGCCAGCAGTGGTACAGGGGAAATGAACACTGAAGCTTTCTTT. Its protein product is CASSGTGEMNTEAFF.

The rearrangement links TRBV19 to TRBJ2-6; D is possibly TRBD2 (6 bases). Trimming took 5 bases from V and 0 from J, leaving 11 bases between them. This CDR3 has 16 residues. Germline V gives CDR1 LNHDA, CDR2 SQIVND (reference sequence). This CDR3 reads CASSPAGLSGANVLTF. The CDR3 DNA follows: TGTGCCAGTAGTCCGGCGGGGCTCTCTGGGGCCAACGTCCTGACTTTC.

This clone has only one observation. The chain has TRBV30 and TRBJ2-7; TRBD1 aligns across 7 bases. The CDR3 has 13 residues. J gave up 3 bases and V 3 bases, and 5 bases lay outside the gene matches. Germline V gene sequence: CDR1 GTSNPN, CDR2 SVGIG (reference sequence). The CDR3 sequence is CAWSTGTDYEQYF. The CDR3 DNA reads TGTGCCTGGAGCACCGGGACAGACTACGAGCAGTACTTC.

This rearrangement joins TRBV5-1 to TRBJ2-7; D is uncertain. This CDR3 region has 12 residues. Germline CDR1 reads SGHRS; CDR2 reads YFSETQ. V gave up 4 bases and J gave up 0 bases, with 5 bases separating them. The CDR3 nucleotides read TGCGCCAGCAGCCCCAACTCCTACGAGCAGTACTTC. Amino acid sequence: CASSPNSYEQYF.

The V and J genes are TRBV6-5 and TRBJ1-3; unclear D gene. The CDR3 sequence is 14 residues long. Trimming removed 8 bases from V and 0 bases from J, with 11 bases in between. Germline assignment: CDR1 MNHEY and CDR2 SVGAGI. Here the CDR3 DNA reads TGTGCCAGCTTTCGATCCAGCTCTGGAAACACCATATATTTT. Its translation: CASFRSSSGNTIYF.

The rearrangement links TRBV28 to TRBJ1-1, with 7 nucleotides matching TRBD1. V lost 2 bases to trimming and J lost 11 bases; unmatched junction nucleotides: 8. This CDR3 comprises 13 residues. Germline CDR1 and CDR2: MDHEN and SYDVKM. The CDR3 DNA is TGTGCCAGCAGTTTAGGGGGTATCAGGGGGGCTTTCTTT. Translating gives CASSLGGIRGAFF.

The chain combines TRBV27 with TRBJ1-6; D call uncertain. The germline V gene encodes CDR1 MNHEY and CDR2 SMNVEV (reference sequence). The V end was cut by 5 bases, the J end by 8 bases, with 16 bases between. The CDR3 is made up of 15 amino acids. The CDR3 coding sequence is TGTGCCAGCAGTCCCCACCCACCGGAGGATTCACCCCTCCACTTT. Translation gives CASSPHPPEDSPLHF.

This clone was found a few times. This rearrangement joins TRBV29-1 to TRBJ2-7; 9 bases align to TRBD2. V dropped 0 bases and J dropped 5; count of bases not matched to a gene: 8. The germline CDR1 and CDR2 sequences are SQVTM and ANQGSEA. The CDR3 sequence is 15 residues long. For the CDR3, the DNA is TGCAGCGTTGAAGATGGCGGGGGGGCCTTAAACGAGCAGTACTTC. It is translated as CSVEDGGGALNEQYF.

This clone has only a few counts. V usage is TRBV7-9 and J usage is TRBJ1-3; D uncertain. Germline lookup yields CDR1 SEHNR and CDR2 FQNEAQ (reference sequence). CDR3 length equals 14 residues. Between the trimmed V and J ends, which lost 4 bases and 0 bases, there was a span of 7 bases. In nucleotides, the CDR3 is TGTGCCAGCAGCTCGGGAGCCTCTGGAAACACCATATATTTT. Its translation: CASSSGASGNTIYF. The entire variable domain, with the rest obtained from reference TRBV7-9 and TRBJ1-3, is as follows: DTGVSQNPRHKITKRGQNVTFRCDPISEHNRLYWYRQTLGQGPEFLTYFQNEAQLEKSRLLSDRFSAERPKGSFSTLEIQRTEQGDSAMYLCASSSGASGNTIYFGEGSWLTVV.

The genes are TRBV12-3 or TRBV12-4 and TRBJ1-3, with a tentative D call TRBD1 (5 bases). V gave up 8 bases and J gave up 1 base, with 9 bases separating them. The CDR3 has 13 amino acids. The CDR3 sequence: CASPGGSGNTIYF. The CDR3 DNA sequence: TGTGCCAGCCCGGGGGGATCTGGAAACACCATATATTTT.

J is TRBJ2-7 and V is TRBV28; the D gene is possibly TRBD1 (5 bases). In germline, CDR1 is MDHEN, CDR2 SYDVKM. V lost 6 bases and J 0 bases, leaving 12 bases between the germline ends. The CDR3 length is 14 residues. The CDR3 DNA reads TGTGCCAGCAGCTCACCAGGGATCTCCTACGAGCAGTACTTC. This encodes CASSSPGISYEQYF.

The chain recombines TRBV5-1 with TRBJ2-1; the match to TRBD1 covers 9 bases. The germline gives CDR1 SGHRS, CDR2 YFSETQ. The ends lost 1 base at V and 7 bases at J; junction bases unmatched: 9. The CDR3 contains 16 residues. The CDR3 DNA follows: TGCGCCAGCAGCTTGCGATTGGGACAGGGAAGGAATGAGCAGTTCTTC. Protein product: CASSLRLGQGRNEQFF. Using reference TRBV5-1 and TRBJ2-1 for the parts outside the CDR3, the full variable domain is KAGVTQTPRYLIKTRGQQVTLSCSPISGHRSVSWYQQTPGQGLQFLFEYFSETQRNKGNFPGRFSGRQFSNSRSEMNVSTLELGDSALYLCASSLRLGQGRNEQFFGPGTRLTVL.

V is TRBV5-4 and J is TRBJ2-3; TRBD1 matches at 11 bases. The CDR3 runs to 16 residues. The V gene end was trimmed by 4 bases and the J gene end by 6 bases; junction bases not matched to a gene: 10. Germline V CDR1 and CDR2: SGHNT, YYREEE (reference sequence). Here the CDR3 reads CASSLTGTGGSDTQYF. CDR3 coding DNA: TGTGCCAGCAGCCTGACCGGGACAGGGGGTTCGGATACGCAGTATTTT.

The chain combines TRBV15 with TRBJ1-6; TRBD1 agrees at 7 bases. The germline V gene encodes CDR1 LNHNV and CDR2 YYDKDF (reference sequence). The V and J ends lost 3 bases and 10 bases, in that order; junction bases with no gene match: 9. The CDR3 has 15 residues. CDR3 nucleotide sequence: TGTGCCACCAGCAGCGTAAGAGGGGGCCAATCACCCCTCCACTTT. Its protein is CATSSVRGGQSPLHF. The entire variable domain, with the rest obtained from reference TRBV15 and TRBJ1-6, is as follows: DAMVIQNPRYQVTQFGKPVTLSCSQTLNHNVMYWYQQKSSQAPKLLFHYYDKDFNNEADTPDNFQSRRPNTSFCFLDIRSPGLGDTAMYLCATSSVRGGQSPLHFGNGTRLTVT.

The CDR3 DNA follows: TGCGCCAGCAGACTACTAGCGGGGGGCTACAATGAGCAGTTCTTC. As protein: CASRLLAGGYNEQFF. The chain uses TRBV10-2 and TRBJ2-1; 12 nucleotides agree with TRBD2. CDR3 length: 15 residues. Germline CDR1 reads WSHSY; CDR2 reads SAAADI. V shed 6 bases and J 3 bases; nucleotides not matched to a gene: 3.

This chain connects TRBV14 to TRBJ2-1; 12 positions match TRBD2. J was trimmed by 12 bases and V by 4 bases; bases with no gene match: 10. CDR1 is SGHDN, CDR2 FVKESK, per germline. The CDR3 has 15 amino acids. The chain's CDR3 is CASSLRTSGATWQFF. For the CDR3, the DNA is TGTGCCAGCAGCCTCAGGACTAGCGGGGCCACATGGCAGTTCTTC.

This clone was observed a few times. The chain combines TRBV19 with TRBJ1-2; 7 bases are a match to TRBD1. Germline values: CDR1 LNHDA, CDR2 SQIVND (reference sequence). This CDR3 comprises 14 residues. With 2 bases clipped from V and 4 bases from J, the junction kept 4 bases outside the gene matches. The DNA for the CDR3 is TGTGCCAGTAGTATAATTGGGACAGTCTATGGCTACACCTTC. Amino acids: CASSIIGTVYGYTF.

The gene calls are TRBV7-3 and TRBJ2-3, with TRBD1 matching over 11 bases. Trimming took 6 bases from V and 10 from J; bases not matched to a gene: 9. CDR1 and CDR2 from the germline V gene are SGHTA and FQGTGA. The CDR3 sequence is 14 residues long. This CDR3 is CASRLRDRGSAQYF. The CDR3 DNA reads as TGTGCCAGCAGGTTACGGGACAGGGGGTCGGCGCAGTATTTT.

This clone was observed a few times. The chain joins TRBV4-1 to TRBJ1-1, with 12 bases aligning to TRBD1. The CDR3 contains 13 residues. V lost 6 bases, J lost 6 bases, and 2 bases stayed unmatched. Germline V gene data show CDR1 as MGHRA and CDR2 as YSYEKL. CDR3 coding DNA: TGCGCCAGCAGGGGACAGGGGGCTCCTGAAGCTTTCTTT. Amino acids: CASRGQGAPEAFF.

This rearrangement joins TRBV28 to TRBJ1-5; D is unclear. V dropped 1 base and J dropped 4 bases, with 11 bases sitting between them. The CDR3 is 15 residues long. Per the germline V gene, CDR1 is MDHEN and CDR2 is SYDVKM. CDR3 nucleotide sequence: TGTGCCAGCAGTTTATACAGCCGAGGGAATCAGCCCCAGCATTTT. Translating gives CASSLYSRGNQPQHF.